This TCR beta chain came from a study of spatial heterogeneity in lung cancer. The table lists this clonotype with a few counts. Its antigen is still unknown. This beta chain is off target for a library built for alpha chains, so its abundance means little. Described time point: sample taken at primary tumor resection. Sequencing was performed on whole RNA extracted from tumor and nontumor lung tissue, or from frozen PBMC, and the material was left unsorted. Overall study results and limits: In blood, ubiquitous expanded tumor TCRs appeared more at resection than follow-up.

On each TCR cDNA molecule, a unique molecular identifier was present. MiXCR was run by TCRdb on the 5' RACE reads, yielding one entry per CDR3 protein. The data contain under 13,000 distinct CDR3 sequences, about 6.3% of them singletons. This TCR was recovered from a male donor with early-stage non-small cell lung cancer. The source was PBMCs, collected at surgery.

CDR3 nucleotide sequence: TGCGCCAGCAGTGACCCCCCCGCAGCGGGAATTCCGACCCAGTACTTC. As protein: CASSDPPAAGIPTQYF. The J gene is TRBJ2-5, the V gene TRBV10-2, with 7 nucleotides matching TRBD2. Germline CDR1 and CDR2: WSHSY and SAAADI. This CDR3 region has 16 residues. The ends lost 3 bases at V and 7 bases at J; junction bases unmatched: 14.